These 11 T cell receptor beta chains were sequenced from one sample in a study of beta chain features in type 1 diabetes (dated by TCRdb to the late 2010s). Libraries came from the immunoSEQ multiplex PCR assay. The entire isolated RNA was reverse transcribed using the High Capacity cDNA Reverse Transcription Kit, and thus expressed TCRB transcripts were sequenced. TCRdb holds this immuneACCESS table with in-frame rearrangements only. Some clones are missing; in checked studies, unresolved V genes explain under half, and the rest has no known cause. A total of roughly 240,000 clones appear in this sample, 13% to 15% of them only once. 0.026% of the sample comes from the top ten. The sequenced sample consisted of naive CD4+ T cells from blood. The sample's cell subset or site label, decoded: true naive CD4+ T cells. These receptor sequences come from a woman between 35 and 50 years old in good health.

This clone was seen a handful of times. This rearrangement joins TRBV7-2 to TRBJ2-7; 7 nucleotides align to TRBD1. Germline CDR1 reads SGHTA; CDR2 reads FQGNSA. The CDR3 contains 15 residues. With V trimmed by 5 bases and J by 1 base, 8 bases remained unmatched. For the CDR3, the DNA is TGTGCCAGCAGCCCCACCGGACAGGCTTCCTACGAGCAGTACTTC. Amino acid sequence: CASSPTGQASYEQYF.

The chain has TRBV7-9 and TRBJ2-1, with TRBD1 matching over 8 bases. V shed 3 bases and J 7 bases; nucleotides not matched to a gene: 5. This CDR3 contains 14 residues. Germline V gene data show CDR1 as SEHNR and CDR2 as FQNEAQ (reference sequence). CDR3 amino acids: CASSFSQGANEQFF. As DNA, the CDR3 is TGTGCCAGCAGCTTTTCCCAGGGGGCGAATGAGCAGTTCTTC.

This clone was recorded only once. This rearrangement joins TRBV9 to TRBJ1-1, with D tentatively TRBD1 (5 bases). This CDR3 has 13 residues. Germline V gene lookup returns CDR1 SGDLS and CDR2 YYNGEE. The V end was cut by 0 bases, the J end by 3 bases, with 6 bases between. For the CDR3, the DNA is TGTGCCAGCAGCGTAGCCAGGGACACTGAAGCTTTCTTT. It encodes CASSVARDTEAFF.

This chain uses TRBV5-6 with TRBJ1-2; maybe TRBD1 (6 bases). CDR3 length: 16 amino acids. From germline, CDR1 is SGHDT and CDR2 YYEEEE. Between the trimmed V and J ends, which lost 3 bases and 3 bases, there was a span of 18 bases. CDR3 sequence reads: CASSSWGGRGDYGYTF. CDR3 nucleotides: TGTGCCAGCAGCTCTTGGGGGGGGCGCGGGGACTATGGCTACACCTTC. Filled out from reference TRBV5-6 and TRBJ1-2, the complete variable domain reads DAGVTQSPTHLIKTRGQQVTLRCSPKSGHDTVSWYQQALGQGPQFIFQYYEEEERQRGNFPDRFSGHQFPNYSSELNVNALLLGDSALYLCASSSWGGRGDYGYTFGSGTRLTVV.

The chain combines TRBV9 with TRBJ1-2, with D perhaps TRBD1 (5 bases). The CDR3 loop spans 14 amino acids. V dropped 3 bases and J dropped 2 bases, with 11 bases sitting between them. Germline V CDR1 and CDR2: SGDLS, YYNGEE. The CDR3 loop reads CASSAGSGNYGYTF. The CDR3 DNA follows: TGTGCCAGCAGCGCTGGGTCAGGGAACTATGGCTACACCTTC. The complete variable domain, with remaining parts taken from reference TRBV9 and TRBJ1-2, reads DSGVTQTPKHLITATGQRVTLRCSPRSGDLSVYWYQQSLDQGLQFLIQYYNGEERAKGNILERFSAQQFPDLHSELNLSSLELGDSALYFCASSAGSGNYGYTFGSGTRLTVV.

The chain combines TRBV5-1 with TRBJ2-3, with 8 bases identical to TRBD2. V gave up 7 bases and J gave up 3 bases; unmatched junction bases: 13. CDR1 is SGHRS, CDR2 YFSETQ, per germline. This CDR3 is 16 amino acids long. CDR3: CASQTSGGAVTDTQYF. In DNA, the CDR3 is TGCGCCAGCCAAACTTCGGGGGGGGCTGTAACAGATACGCAGTATTTT. Full variable domain (rest looked up from reference TRBV5-1 and TRBJ2-3): KAGVTQTPRYLIKTRGQQVTLSCSPISGHRSVSWYQQTPGQGLQFLFEYFSETQRNKGNFPGRFSGRQFSNSRSEMNVSTLELGDSALYLCASQTSGGAVTDTQYFGPGTRLTVL.

This clone was seen more than once but under ten times. V gene TRBV6-5 combines with J gene TRBJ2-6, with D possibly TRBD1 on 6 matching bases. CDR3 length equals 15 residues. V lost 5 bases to trimming and J lost 0 bases, with 8 bases between them. CDR1 MNHEY and CDR2 SVGAGI come from the germline V gene. This chain's CDR3 is CASSTGSSGANVLTF. The CDR3 DNA reads as TGTGCCAGCAGTACAGGGAGCTCTGGGGCCAACGTCCTGACTTTC.

The genes are TRBV15 and TRBJ1-1; D gene ambiguous. Trimming took 1 base from V and 0 from J, leaving 9 bases between them. Germline V CDR1 and CDR2: LNHNV, YYDKDF (reference sequence). The CDR3 contains 15 residues. As DNA, the CDR3 is TGTGCCACCAGCAGAGGGGGAGGAATGAACACTGAAGCTTTCTTT. Its protein is CATSRGGGMNTEAFF.

The J gene is TRBJ2-5, the V gene TRBV15; a possible D gene is TRBD2 (5 bases). The CDR3 is 17 residues long. Trimming took off 2 bases at V and 3 bases at J, with 19 bases between the two ends. Germline lookup yields CDR1 LNHNV and CDR2 YYDKDF (reference sequence). The chain's CDR3 is CATSRTTNQRRKETQYF. CDR3 nucleotides: TGTGCCACCAGCAGAACCACAAATCAGAGGAGGAAAGAGACCCAGTACTTC. The full variable domain, with the rest looked up from reference TRBV15 and TRBJ2-5, is DAMVIQNPRYQVTQFGKPVTLSCSQTLNHNVMYWYQQKSSQAPKLLFHYYDKDFNNEADTPDNFQSRRPNTSFCFLDIRSPGLGDTAMYLCATSRTTNQRRKETQYFGPGTRLLVL.

The rearrangement uses TRBV6-5 and TRBJ2-1; possible D gene TRBD2, 5 bases. The CDR3 has 13 amino acids. The V gene lost 6 bases and the J gene lost 10 bases, with 16 bases spanning the gap. Germline loops: CDR1 MNHEY, CDR2 SVGAGI. The CDR3 loop is CASRTRPGFEQFF. The DNA for the CDR3 is TGTGCCAGCAGGACACGGCCGGGATTCGAGCAGTTCTTC.

The rearrangement links TRBV6-5 to TRBJ1-2; weak D call: TRBD1 (5 bases). This CDR3 has 13 residues. Germline V gene data show CDR1 as MNHEY and CDR2 as SVGAGI. V was trimmed by 8 bases and J by 6 bases, leaving 16 bases between them. The CDR3: CASLRQGSNGYTF. The CDR3 DNA sequence: TGTGCCAGCCTACGGCAGGGTTCGAATGGCTACACCTTC.